This T cell receptor beta chain was identified in a study of blood T cell repertoires in COVID-19. CDR1 and CDR2 (germline): MRHNA, SNTAGT. The CDR3 spans 14 residues. V dropped 6 bases and J dropped 0 bases, with 11 bases sitting between them. The protocol was immunoSEQ multiplex PCR, while the TCRdb copy is restricted to in-frame clones and leaves out a portion. The table includes approximately 150,000 clones, under 85% detected once. The clonotype originates from a human donor in a cohort sampled during active COVID-19. V gene TRBV6-4 combines with J gene TRBJ1-1; maybe TRBD1 (6 bases). The source material was peripheral blood. In nucleotides, the CDR3 is TGTGCCAGCAGCCCACAGGGTATGAACACTGAAGCTTTCTTT. Amino acid sequence: CASSPQGMNTEAFF.